This TCR beta chain stems from a study of healthy donors' naive CD4 and CD8 T cells. Germline V gives CDR1 MNHEY, CDR2 SVGAGI. Trimming removed 0 bases from V and 2 bases from J; junction bases left unmatched: 6. The CDR3 sequence is 18 residues long. Study-wide results and limits: Around 13% of CD4/CD8 propensity variance appeared explained by V, J and CDR3 charge.

Turning to this clonotype: The antigen remains unidentified.

TCR libraries were built from approximately 520 ng of total RNA by linear amplification. Original processing notes: Roughly 5 healthy donors contributed roughly 72,000 sequenced TCR alpha transcripts. TCRdb re-called the reads with MiXCR, one entry per CDR3 protein. It is TCRdb's table, rather than the study itself, that gives the V and J calls and clone size. The repertoire consists of 150,000 to 200,000 distinct CDR3 sequences, with about 74% occurring once and the leading ten covering 2% to 2.5%. J is TRBJ2-6 and V is TRBV6-5, with 8 positions matching TRBD1. The specimen was naive CD4+ and CD8+ T cells sorted from blood, pooled from several donors. The TCR originated in a pool of human donors in good health; the sample pools cells from several healthy donors. CDR3 region: CASSYSGDRTPGANVLTF. DNA for the CDR3: TGTGCCAGCAGTTACTCTGGGGACAGGACGCCTGGGGCCAACGTCCTGACTTTC.